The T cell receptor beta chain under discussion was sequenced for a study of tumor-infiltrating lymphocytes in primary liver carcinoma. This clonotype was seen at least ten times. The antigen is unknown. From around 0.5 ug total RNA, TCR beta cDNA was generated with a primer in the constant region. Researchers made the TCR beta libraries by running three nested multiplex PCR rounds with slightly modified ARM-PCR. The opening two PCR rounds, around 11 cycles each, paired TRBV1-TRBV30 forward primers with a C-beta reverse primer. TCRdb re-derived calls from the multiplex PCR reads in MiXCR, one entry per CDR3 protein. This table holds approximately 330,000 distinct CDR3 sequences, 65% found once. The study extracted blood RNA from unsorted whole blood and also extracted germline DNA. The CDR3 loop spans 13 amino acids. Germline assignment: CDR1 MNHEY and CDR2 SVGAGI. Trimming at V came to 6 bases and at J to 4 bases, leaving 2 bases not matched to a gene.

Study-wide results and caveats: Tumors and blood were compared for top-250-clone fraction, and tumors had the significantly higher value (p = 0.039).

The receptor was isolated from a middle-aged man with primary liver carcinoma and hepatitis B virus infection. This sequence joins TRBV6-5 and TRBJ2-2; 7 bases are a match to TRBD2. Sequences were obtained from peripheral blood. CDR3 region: CASSSGVTGELFF. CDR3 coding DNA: TGTGCCAGCAGCAGCGGGGTCACCGGGGAGCTGTTTTTT.